The next 2 T cell receptor beta chains were all read from a single sample in a study of shared clonotypes between healthy human individuals. CD8 cells regarded as naive lacked CD45RO, were positively chosen for CCR7, and omitted terminally differentiated effector memory CD45RA+ cells. Only in-frame clones appear in the TCRdb table, and some are missing; sequencing was by immunoSEQ multiplex PCR. The sample contains roughly 600,000 clones, nearly 98% of which appear only once. Sequencing was carried out using naive CD8+ T cells sorted from blood. The receptors derive from a man younger than 45 in good health.

V and J are TRBV10-3 and TRBJ2-1; TRBD2 aligns across 10 bases. V lost 4 bases, J lost 4 bases, and 7 bases stayed unmatched. CDR1 is ENHRY, CDR2 SYGVKD, per germline. The CDR3 sequence is 16 residues long. The CDR3 DNA reads as TGTGCCATCAGTGGAGGGACTAGCGTACCGTACAATGAGCAGTTCTTC. Amino acids: CAISGGTSVPYNEQFF.

This rearrangement joins TRBV7-2 to TRBJ2-2; the match to TRBD2 covers 7 bases. CDR1 is SGHTA, CDR2 FQGNSA, per germline. The CDR3 contains 15 residues. Trimming cost V 5 bases and J 2 bases; bases outside gene matches: 5. CDR3 amino acids: CASSRERGNTGELFF. The CDR3 nucleotides are TGTGCCAGCAGCCGCGAGCGGGGAAACACCGGGGAGCTGTTTTTT.